This T cell receptor (beta chain) was identified during a study of T cell responses to AZD1222 COVID-19 vaccine. The table came from immunoSEQ multiplex PCR; TCRdb's copy has only in-frame clones and leaves some out. The sample has 150,000 or so clones, around 88% seen once. Whole-study findings and limits: White British ancestry dominated among donors, who included more females, and clonal diversity was possibly underestimated. Without day 14 samples, only post-peak T cell repertoires were studied.

This CDR3 has 17 amino acids. V lost 8 bases and J lost 0, with 22 bases in between. CDR1 is SEHNR, CDR2 FQNEAQ, per germline (reference sequence). With respect to this clone: Its antigen is still unknown.

The sequence came from an adult in good health. This specimen was peripheral blood, taken on day 0 of MenACWY control vaccination. This chain uses TRBV7-9 with TRBJ1-1; D unclear. CDR3 sequence reads: CASGKTEGWRMNTEAFF. DNA of the CDR3: TGTGCCAGCGGCAAGACCGAAGGGTGGAGGATGAACACTGAAGCTTTCTTT.